This TCR beta chain was captured in a study of T cells after yellow fever vaccination. TCRdb analysed the 5' RACE reads with MiXCR anew, one entry per CDR3 protein. The sample shows some 320,000 distinct CDR3 sequences, roughly 10% of them seen only once. This clonotype was seen a few times. This CDR3 spans 16 amino acids. The V end was cut by 0 bases, the J end by 0 bases, with 11 bases between. CDR1 and CDR2 (germline): MNHNY, SVGAGI (reference sequence). This receptor was obtained from a man aged 18 to 30 who received the YFV17D yellow fever vaccine. The sample consisted of CD4+ T cells sorted from PBMCs, taken 45 days after the yellow fever booster vaccination. The rearrangement links TRBV6-6 to TRBJ2-5; maybe TRBD1 (6 bases). This CDR3 reads CASSYSRTEYQETQYF. DNA for the CDR3: TGTGCCAGCAGTTACTCGAGGACAGAGTACCAAGAGACCCAGTACTTC.